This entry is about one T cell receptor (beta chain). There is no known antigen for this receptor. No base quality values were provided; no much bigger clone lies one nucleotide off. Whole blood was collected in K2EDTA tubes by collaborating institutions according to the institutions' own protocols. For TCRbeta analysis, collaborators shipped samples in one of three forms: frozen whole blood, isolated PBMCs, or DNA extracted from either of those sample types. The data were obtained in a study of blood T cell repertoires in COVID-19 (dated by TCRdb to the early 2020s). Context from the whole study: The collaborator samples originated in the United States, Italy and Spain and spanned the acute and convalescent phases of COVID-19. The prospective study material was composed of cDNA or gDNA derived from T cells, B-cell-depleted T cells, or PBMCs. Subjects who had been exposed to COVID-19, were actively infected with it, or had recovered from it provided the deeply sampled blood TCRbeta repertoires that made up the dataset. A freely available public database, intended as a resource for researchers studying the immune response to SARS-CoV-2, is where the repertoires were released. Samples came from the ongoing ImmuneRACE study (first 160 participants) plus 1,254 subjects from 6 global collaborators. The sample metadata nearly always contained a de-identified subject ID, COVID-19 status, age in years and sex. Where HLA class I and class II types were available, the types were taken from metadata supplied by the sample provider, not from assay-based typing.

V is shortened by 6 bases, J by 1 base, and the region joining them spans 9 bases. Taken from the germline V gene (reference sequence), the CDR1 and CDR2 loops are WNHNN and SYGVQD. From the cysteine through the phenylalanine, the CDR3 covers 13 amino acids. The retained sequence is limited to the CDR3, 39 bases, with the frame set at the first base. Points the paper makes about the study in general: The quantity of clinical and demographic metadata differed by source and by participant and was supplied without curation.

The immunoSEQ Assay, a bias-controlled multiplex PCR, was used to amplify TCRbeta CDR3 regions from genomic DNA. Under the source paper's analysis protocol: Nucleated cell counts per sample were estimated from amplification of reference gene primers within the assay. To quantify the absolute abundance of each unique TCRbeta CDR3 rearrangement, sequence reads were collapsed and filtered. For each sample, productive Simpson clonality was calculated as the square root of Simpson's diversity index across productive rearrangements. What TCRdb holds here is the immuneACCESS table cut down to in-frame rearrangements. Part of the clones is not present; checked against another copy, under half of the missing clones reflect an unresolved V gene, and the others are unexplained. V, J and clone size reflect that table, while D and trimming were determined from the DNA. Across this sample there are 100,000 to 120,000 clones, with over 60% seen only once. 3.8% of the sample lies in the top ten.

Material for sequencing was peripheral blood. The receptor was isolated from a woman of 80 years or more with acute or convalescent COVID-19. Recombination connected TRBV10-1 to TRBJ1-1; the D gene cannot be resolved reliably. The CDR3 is CASSSGWNTEAFF. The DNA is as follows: TGCGCCAGCAGCTCGGGGTGGAACACTGAAGCTTTCTTT.